A selection of T cell receptor beta chains follows, all from one sample in a study of regulatory T cells in long-lasting Graves disease. A single record per CDR3 protein comes from TCRdb applying MiXCR to the multiplex PCR reads. The table lists about 320,000 distinct CDR3 sequences, about 18% of them singletons. The material was peripheral blood mononuclear cells (PBMCs), obtained at new diagnosis, from a patient treated with antithyroid drugs. The receptors derive from a female donor with Graves disease. Each CDR3 is given with its conserved first and last residue. D genes are given only for firm matches. The size field is filled for only some rows; it gives once, few, many or a size class.

v_gene: TRBV20-1
j_gene: TRBJ2-7
d_gene: TRBD2
abundance: many
CDR3aa: CSAGRDLPPYEQYF
CDR3nt: TGCAGTGCTGGGAGGGACCTCCCCCCCTACGAGCAGTACTTC

v_gene: TRBV19
j_gene: TRBJ2-7
d_gene: -
abundance: few
CDR3aa: CASSIAAGNEQYF
CDR3nt: TGTGCCAGTAGTATAGCTGCGGGCAACGAGCAGTACTTC

v_gene: TRBV20-1
j_gene: TRBJ2-1
d_gene: TRBD2
abundance: -
CDR3aa: CSALRGLAGGNIYGEQFF
CDR3nt: TGCAGTGCCCTTAGGGGCCTAGCGGGAGGGAATATTTATGGTGAGCAGTTCTTC

v_gene: TRBV11-2
j_gene: TRBJ2-3
d_gene: TRBD2
abundance: many
CDR3aa: CASSLESSHGLAGRTDTQYF
CDR3nt: TGTGCCAGCAGCTTAGAAAGTTCCCATGGACTAGCGGGGCGCACAGATACGCAGTATTTT

v_gene: TRBV6-2/TRBV6-3
j_gene: TRBJ2-1
d_gene: -
abundance: -
CDR3aa: CASSYLGGDEQFF
CDR3nt: TGTGCCAGCAGTTACCTGGGGGGCGATGAGCAGTTCTTC

v_gene: TRBV20-1
j_gene: TRBJ2-3
d_gene: -
abundance: few
CDR3aa: CSARPEAGRTDTQYF
CDR3nt: TGCAGTGCTAGACCGGAGGCGGGACGCACAGATACGCAGTATTTT

v_gene: TRBV19
j_gene: TRBJ2-7
d_gene: -
abundance: few
CDR3aa: CASADPARRYEQYF
CDR3nt: TGTGCCAGTGCTGACCCCGCCCGAAGGTACGAGCAGTACTTC

v_gene: TRBV27
j_gene: TRBJ2-1
d_gene: -
abundance: -
CDR3aa: CASSLRDVGGNEQFF
CDR3nt: TGTGCCAGCAGTTTGAGGGATGTGGGTGGCAATGAGCAGTTCTTC

v_gene: TRBV5-8
j_gene: TRBJ2-7
d_gene: -
abundance: many
CDR3aa: CASSLELGQKTRTAYEQYF
CDR3nt: TGTGCCAGCAGCTTGGAATTAGGACAGAAGACCCGGACCGCCTACGAGCAGTACTTC

v_gene: TRBV20-1
j_gene: TRBJ2-7
d_gene: TRBD2
abundance: many
CDR3aa: CSATGTSGSPSYEQYF
CDR3nt: TGCAGTGCAACCGGGACTAGCGGGTCCCCAAGCTACGAGCAGTACTTC

v_gene: TRBV30
j_gene: TRBJ1-1
d_gene: -
abundance: few
CDR3aa: CAWSVRTNTEAFF
CDR3nt: TGTGCCTGGAGTGTACGAACGAACACTGAAGCTTTCTTT

v_gene: TRBV5-4
j_gene: TRBJ2-1
d_gene: -
abundance: -
CDR3aa: CATNRNSYNEQFF
CDR3nt: TGTGCCACCAACCGTAACTCCTACAATGAGCAGTTCTTC

v_gene: TRBV9
j_gene: TRBJ1-3
d_gene: -
abundance: many
CDR3aa: CASSVDFGRGDGGNTIYF
CDR3nt: TGTGCCAGCAGCGTAGACTTCGGGCGAGGGGACGGTGGAAACACCATATATTTT

v_gene: TRBV6-1
j_gene: TRBJ2-1
d_gene: TRBD2
abundance: many
CDR3aa: CASRGLAGLHSYNEQFF
CDR3nt: TGTGCCAGCAGGGGACTAGCGGGCTTGCACTCCTACAATGAGCAGTTCTTC

v_gene: TRBV7-3
j_gene: TRBJ2-2
d_gene: -
abundance: many
CDR3aa: CASSLIQSPGELFF
CDR3nt: TGTGCCAGCAGCTTAATTCAGAGTCCCGGGGAGCTGTTTTTT

v_gene: TRBV6-1
j_gene: TRBJ2-7
d_gene: -
abundance: many
CDR3aa: CASSTEFVYEQYF
CDR3nt: TGTGCCAGCAGTACCGAGTTTGTTTACGAGCAGTACTTC

v_gene: TRBV7-9
j_gene: TRBJ2-2
d_gene: -
abundance: -
CDR3aa: CASSWTWGTGELFF
CDR3nt: TGTGCCAGCAGCTGGACATGGGGCACCGGGGAGCTGTTTTTT

v_gene: TRBV18
j_gene: TRBJ2-1
d_gene: TRBD2
abundance: -
CDR3aa: CASSPLGTSGKGQNEQFF
CDR3nt: TGTGCCAGCTCACCACTGGGGACTAGCGGGAAGGGTCAAAATGAGCAGTTCTTC

v_gene: TRBV20-1
j_gene: TRBJ2-5
d_gene: -
abundance: many
CDR3aa: CSARDAHQETQYF
CDR3nt: TGCAGTGCTAGAGATGCGCACCAAGAGACCCAGTACTTC

v_gene: TRBV29-1
j_gene: TRBJ1-1
d_gene: -
abundance: many
CDR3aa: CSVRAADTEAFF
CDR3nt: TGCAGCGTAAGGGCAGCGGACACTGAAGCTTTCTTT

v_gene: TRBV30
j_gene: TRBJ2-3
d_gene: -
abundance: -
CDR3aa: CAEELAGADTQYF
CDR3nt: TGTGCCGAAGAACTAGCAGGAGCGGATACGCAGTATTTT

v_gene: TRBV2
j_gene: TRBJ2-1
d_gene: -
abundance: many
CDR3aa: CASSELGSANEQFF
CDR3nt: TGTGCCAGCAGTGAGCTAGGCTCCGCCAATGAGCAGTTCTTC

v_gene: TRBV2
j_gene: TRBJ2-3
d_gene: TRBD2
abundance: -
CDR3aa: CASSVWGLATDTQYF
CDR3nt: TGTGCCAGCAGCGTATGGGGACTAGCCACAGATACGCAGTATTTT

v_gene: TRBV28
j_gene: TRBJ2-5
d_gene: -
abundance: many
CDR3aa: CASSTTRRSHQETQYF
CDR3nt: TGTGCCAGCAGCACTACACGGAGGAGCCACCAAGAGACCCAGTACTTC

v_gene: TRBV9
j_gene: TRBJ1-5
d_gene: -
abundance: many
CDR3aa: CASSVGPRAGAQHF
CDR3nt: TGTGCCAGCAGCGTAGGCCCGAGGGCGGGAGCCCAGCATTTT

v_gene: TRBV28
j_gene: TRBJ2-2
d_gene: -
abundance: many
CDR3aa: CASRRLVGAGSGELFF
CDR3nt: TGTGCCAGCAGGAGACTAGTAGGTGCTGGTTCCGGGGAGCTGTTTTTT

v_gene: TRBV20-1
j_gene: TRBJ2-3
d_gene: TRBD2
abundance: many
CDR3aa: CSARRFRQGLAGGADTQYF
CDR3nt: TGCAGTGCTAGAAGATTCCGACAAGGACTAGCGGGAGGGGCAGATACGCAGTATTTT

v_gene: TRBV11-2
j_gene: TRBJ1-4
d_gene: TRBD1
abundance: many
CDR3aa: CASSLQGVGEKLFF
CDR3nt: TGTGCCAGCAGCTTACAGGGGGTTGGTGAAAAACTGTTTTTT

v_gene: TRBV7-9
j_gene: TRBJ2-3
d_gene: TRBD2
abundance: many
CDR3aa: CASSTSGGTDTQYF
CDR3nt: TGTGCCAGCAGCACCTCGGGGGGAACAGATACGCAGTATTTT

v_gene: TRBV7-2
j_gene: TRBJ2-5
d_gene: -
abundance: many
CDR3aa: CASSPKVGGSSQYF
CDR3nt: TGTGCCAGCAGCCCCAAGGTTGGCGGTTCGTCCCAGTACTTC

v_gene: TRBV2
j_gene: TRBJ1-1
d_gene: -
abundance: -
CDR3aa: CASSEGDSAFF
CDR3nt: TGTGCCAGCAGTGAAGGTGACAGCGCTTTCTTT

v_gene: TRBV4-1
j_gene: TRBJ2-5
d_gene: -
abundance: few
CDR3aa: CASSLTDWVQETQYF
CDR3nt: TGCGCCAGCAGCCTGACCGACTGGGTACAAGAGACCCAGTACTTC

v_gene: TRBV6-2/TRBV6-3
j_gene: TRBJ2-3
d_gene: TRBD2
abundance: many
CDR3aa: CASSFGLAGGADTQYF
CDR3nt: TGTGCCAGCAGTTTCGGACTAGCGGGAGGTGCTGATACGCAGTATTTT

v_gene: TRBV7-9
j_gene: TRBJ2-3
d_gene: TRBD2
abundance: many
CDR3aa: CASSFAGGPADTQYF
CDR3nt: TGTGCCAGCAGCTTCGCGGGGGGGCCCGCAGATACGCAGTATTTT

v_gene: TRBV6-1
j_gene: TRBJ1-5
d_gene: -
abundance: many
CDR3aa: CASSLGPPQPQHF
CDR3nt: TGTGCCAGCAGCTTGGGCCCTCCACAGCCCCAGCATTTT

v_gene: TRBV15
j_gene: TRBJ2-3
d_gene: -
abundance: many
CDR3aa: CATSRDPGADTQYF
CDR3nt: TGTGCCACCAGCAGAGACCCTGGGGCAGATACGCAGTATTTT

v_gene: TRBV2
j_gene: TRBJ2-7
d_gene: -
abundance: many
CDR3aa: CASIRSGNSYEQYF
CDR3nt: TGTGCCAGCATAAGGTCAGGTAACTCCTACGAGCAGTACTTC

v_gene: TRBV6-1
j_gene: TRBJ2-7
d_gene: -
abundance: many
CDR3aa: CASSAKTHPDEQYF
CDR3nt: TGTGCCAGCAGTGCCAAGACCCACCCGGACGAGCAGTACTTC

v_gene: TRBV12-3/TRBV12-4
j_gene: TRBJ2-5
d_gene: -
abundance: many
CDR3aa: CASSLPQTQETQYF
CDR3nt: TGTGCCAGCAGTTTACCACAGACCCAAGAGACCCAGTACTTC

v_gene: TRBV12-3/TRBV12-4
j_gene: TRBJ1-2
d_gene: -
abundance: many
CDR3aa: CASTPPGDGYTF
CDR3nt: TGTGCCAGCACCCCACCAGGAGATGGCTACACCTTC

v_gene: TRBV27
j_gene: TRBJ2-3
d_gene: TRBD2
abundance: many
CDR3aa: CASSPIGEGDTQYF
CDR3nt: TGTGCCAGCAGTCCCATTGGGGAGGGGGATACGCAGTATTTT

v_gene: TRBV19
j_gene: TRBJ1-2
d_gene: TRBD1
abundance: few
CDR3aa: CASSISRGYGYTF
CDR3nt: TGTGCCAGTAGTATCTCCAGGGGGTATGGCTACACCTTC

v_gene: TRBV27
j_gene: TRBJ2-7
d_gene: TRBD2
abundance: many
CDR3aa: CASGGGSNYEQYF
CDR3nt: TGTGCCAGCGGGGGGGGGTCAAACTACGAGCAGTACTTC

v_gene: TRBV27
j_gene: TRBJ2-1
d_gene: TRBD2
abundance: many
CDR3aa: CASSYGTSGPQLGNEQFF
CDR3nt: TGTGCCAGCAGTTATGGGACTAGCGGGCCCCAATTGGGCAATGAGCAGTTCTTC

v_gene: TRBV20-1
j_gene: TRBJ2-1
d_gene: TRBD2
abundance: many
CDR3aa: CSARDPGLAGGQDEQFF
CDR3nt: TGCAGTGCTAGAGATCCGGGACTAGCGGGAGGGCAGGATGAGCAGTTCTTC

v_gene: TRBV20-1
j_gene: TRBJ2-7
d_gene: -
abundance: many
CDR3aa: CSATKGGPGNEQYF
CDR3nt: TGCAGTGCTACCAAAGGAGGGCCAGGGAACGAGCAGTACTTC

v_gene: TRBV5-1
j_gene: TRBJ1-3
d_gene: -
abundance: many
CDR3aa: CASSGGRSTGNTIYF
CDR3nt: TGCGCCAGCAGCGGGGGACGGAGTACTGGAAACACCATATATTTT

v_gene: TRBV27
j_gene: TRBJ2-7
d_gene: TRBD1
abundance: many
CDR3aa: CASSQTTGTGTLEQYF
CDR3nt: TGTGCCAGCAGTCAGACGACCGGGACAGGGACTCTCGAGCAGTACTTC

v_gene: TRBV2
j_gene: TRBJ2-1
d_gene: -
abundance: many
CDR3aa: CASSTYRGNEQFF
CDR3nt: TGTGCCAGCAGCACGTATAGAGGCAATGAGCAGTTCTTC

v_gene: TRBV11-3
j_gene: TRBJ1-4
d_gene: -
abundance: many
CDR3aa: CASSFYSQTGEKLFF
CDR3nt: TGTGCCAGCAGCTTCTACAGCCAAACCGGGGAAAAACTGTTTTTT